Shown below are 15 T cell receptor beta chains from a single sample sequenced in a study of OX40 agonist ivuxolimab in advanced cancers. The assay was immunoSEQ multiplex PCR, and TCRdb's table has in-frame clones only and misses some. The repertoire consists of about 48,000 clones, with about nine tenths occurring once and the leading ten covering approximately 6.8%. The material sequenced was CD4+ or CD8+ T cells sorted from blood, taken in a trial of the OX40 agonist ivuxolimab. These receptors were collected from an adult with an advanced solid tumor such as melanoma, head and neck, liver or kidney cancer.

The chain is built from TRBV27 and TRBJ1-3; D is undetermined. Looked up from germline, CDR1 is MNHEY and CDR2 is SMNVEV (reference sequence). The CDR3 is made up of 14 amino acids. The V gene lost 6 bases and the J gene lost 0 bases, with 9 bases spanning the gap. In DNA form, the CDR3 reads TGTGCCAGCAGGCGGAGTCTCTCTGGAAACACCATATATTTT. Protein product: CASRRSLSGNTIYF.

The chain joins TRBV19 to TRBJ2-5; D perhaps matches TRBD2 (7 bases). Trimming took 1 base from V and 0 from J, leaving 18 bases between them. The CDR3 contains 18 residues. From germline, CDR1 is LNHDA and CDR2 SQIVND (reference sequence). Here the CDR3 DNA reads TGTGCCAGTAGTATAGTCTATGCGCGGGGGCAGTACCAAGAGACCCAGTACTTC. Protein product: CASSIVYARGQYQETQYF.

J is TRBJ2-5 and V is TRBV13; D is uncertain. This CDR3 has 13 amino acids. V was cut by 1 base and J by 5 bases, with 8 bases left in between. CDR1 is PRHDT and CDR2 is FYEKMQ in the germline V gene (reference sequence). For the CDR3, the DNA is TGTGCCAGCAGCTTAGAGTATCTGGAGACCCAGTACTTC. Translation gives CASSLEYLETQYF.

In its sample, this clone was seen once. This chain uses TRBV13 with TRBJ1-2, with unresolved D. V shed 4 bases and J shed 8 bases, with 17 bases lying between them. Germline CDR1 PRHDT, CDR2 FYEKMQ (reference sequence). The CDR3 is made up of 14 amino acids. The CDR3 DNA sequence: TGTGCCAGCAGCTATAAGGGATTGTCGGAAGGCTACACCTTC. Its protein is CASSYKGLSEGYTF.

The rearrangement uses TRBV28 and TRBJ1-5; possibly TRBD1 for D (6 bases). Looked up from germline, CDR1 is MDHEN and CDR2 is SYDVKM. The CDR3 spans 14 residues. Trimming shortened V by 5 bases and J by 1 base, and 9 bases separated the two germline ends. The CDR3 DNA is TGTGCCAGCAGTCTCGGACAGAGCAATCAGCCCCAGCATTTT. This sequence encodes CASSLGQSNQPQHF.

This clone appeared once. The chain has TRBV6-1 and TRBJ1-2; D gene unclear. The CDR3 sequence is 10 residues long. From germline, CDR1 is MNHNS and CDR2 SASEGT. Trimming removed 6 bases at V and 6 bases at J, with 5 bases between. The CDR3 sequence: CASRFNGYTF. The DNA of the CDR3 is TGTGCCAGCAGATTTAATGGCTACACCTTC.

CDR3 sequence reads: CANPRGTGEPYEQYV. The DNA of the CDR3 is TGCGCTAATCCCCGCGGGACAGGGGAGCCATACGAGCAGTACGTC. The V call is TRBV10-2, the J call TRBJ2-7; TRBD1 aligns across 10 bases. Germline V lookup: CDR1 WSHSY, CDR2 SAAADI. This CDR3 has 15 amino acids.

This rearrangement joins TRBV19 to TRBJ2-1; 9 bases match TRBD1. Germline CDR1 and CDR2: LNHDA and SQIVND (reference sequence). The CDR3 has 15 residues. The V gene end was trimmed by 1 base and the J gene end by 6 bases; junction bases not matched to a gene: 4. The chain's CDR3 is CASSIGWDRVNEQFF. CDR3 DNA sequence: TGTGCCAGTAGTATAGGATGGGACAGGGTCAATGAGCAGTTCTTC.

The rearrangement joins TRBV6-6 to TRBJ2-1; the match to TRBD1 covers 9 bases. CDR3 length: 14 amino acids. Germline CDR1 reads MNHNY; CDR2 reads SVGAGI (reference sequence). V lost 4 bases, J lost 3 bases, and 1 base stayed unmatched. The chain's CDR3 is CASSSGQGYNEQFF. As DNA, the CDR3 is TGTGCCAGCAGTTCGGGACAGGGCTACAATGAGCAGTTCTTC.

This clone has a single count. The rearrangement joins TRBV10-1 to TRBJ2-3; 12 nucleotides align to TRBD2. The CDR3 runs 16 residues. J gave up 6 bases and V 3 bases, and 7 bases lay outside the gene matches. Germline V gene lookup returns CDR1 WNHNN and CDR2 SYGVQD (reference sequence). CDR3 sequence: CASSDASGGALDTQYF. CDR3 DNA sequence: TGCGCCAGCAGTGACGCTAGCGGGGGGGCATTGGATACGCAGTATTTT.

CDR3 DNA: TGCGCCAGCAGCCACGGGACAGGGCCCTCCTATAATTCACCCCTCCACTTT. It is translated as CASSHGTGPSYNSPLHF. This chain links TRBV5-1 with TRBJ1-6; 9 nucleotides match TRBD1. Germline CDR1 SGHRS, CDR2 YFSETQ. The CDR3 covers 17 residues. V was pared by 4 bases and J by 0 bases, with 5 bases of the junction left unmatched.

V is TRBV19 and J is TRBJ2-5; D remains ambiguous. The germline V gene has CDR1 LNHDA and CDR2 SQIVND (reference sequence). The CDR3 runs to 12 residues. The ends were cut back, 3 bases at V and 2 bases at J, with 4 bases in the middle. The CDR3 coding sequence is TGTGCCAGTAGTATTCCTCAAGAGACCCAGTACTTC. This encodes CASSIPQETQYF.

The chain couples TRBV6-5 to TRBJ1-5; 8 bases are shared with TRBD1. The junction had 5 bases not matched to a gene; V was cut back by 0 bases and J by 7 bases. The CDR3 is 15 residues long. Germline loops: CDR1 MNHEY, CDR2 SVGAGI. CDR3 bases: TGTGCCAGCAGTTACTCAGACAGGGGAGACCAGCCCCAGCATTTT. This sequence encodes CASSYSDRGDQPQHF.

The V and J genes are TRBV15 and TRBJ1-5, with D unclear. The V gene lost 0 bases and the J gene lost 0 bases, with 9 bases spanning the gap. Germline V lookup: CDR1 LNHNV, CDR2 YYDKDF (reference sequence). The CDR3 is 16 residues long. Written as DNA, the CDR3 is TGTGCCACCAGCAGAGATCGGCAGTATAGCAATCAGCCCCAGCATTTT. Translated, it gives CATSRDRQYSNQPQHF.

V is TRBV4-1 and J is TRBJ2-7; unclear D gene. The V gene lost 0 bases and the J gene lost 5 bases, with 20 bases spanning the gap. Germline CDR1 and CDR2: MGHRA and YSYEKL. The CDR3 runs 17 residues. CDR3 DNA: TGCGCCAGCAGCCAAGATCGTTTTGGCCAGGAAGAAAACGAGCAGTACTTC. Translation: CASSQDRFGQEENEQYF.